This T cell receptor beta chain was sequenced for a study of T-cell reconstitution after alpha-beta-depleted transplantation in children. Findings and caveats of the study: For some patients, TCRbeta diversity was high at day 60 because of recipient T cells and thymic progenitors that survived. At around two months after transplant, the alpha-beta T cells were reportedly derived from several hundred expanded clones that came from non-depleted graft cells. Hyperexpanded clones declined; after one year, newly produced T cells mostly supplied diversity.

The library targeted TCRbeta and was prepared with unique molecular identifiers. Each CDR3 protein gets one entry after TCRdb re-called the PCR reads with MiXCR. In the table there are 600,000 to 800,000 distinct CDR3 sequences, around 14% of which are singletons. At least ten counts were recorded for this clonotype. Its target is unknown. V shed 2 bases and J 5 bases; nucleotides not matched to a gene: 6. The CDR3 is 16 amino acids. Per germline, CDR1 SGHRS and CDR2 YFSETQ. The starting material was PBMCs, obtained before TCRalphabeta/CD19-depleted stem cell transplant. This TCR derives from a girl aged 2-10 years with congenital amegakaryocytic thrombocytopenia, due to receive a stem cell transplant. This rearrangement joins TRBV5-1 to TRBJ2-5; 13 bases map to TRBD2. The DNA of the CDR3 is TGCGCCAGCAGCTTTATCGGGACTAGCGGGACCGAGACCCAGTACTTC. The encoded protein is CASSFIGTSGTETQYF.